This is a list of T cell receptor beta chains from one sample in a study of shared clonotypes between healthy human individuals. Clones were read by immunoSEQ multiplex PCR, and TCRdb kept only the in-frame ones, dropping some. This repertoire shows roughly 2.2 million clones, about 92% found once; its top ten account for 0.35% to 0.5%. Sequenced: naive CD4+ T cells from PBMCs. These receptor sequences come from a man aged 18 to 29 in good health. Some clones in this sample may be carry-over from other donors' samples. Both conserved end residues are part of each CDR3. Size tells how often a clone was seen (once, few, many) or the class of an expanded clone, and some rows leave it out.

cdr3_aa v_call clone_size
CASTRGNTEAFF TRBV19 -
CASSLDGTSSYEQYF TRBV5-1 -
CASSHREGTGELFF TRBV4-3 -
CSVLPGTLPNNEQFF TRBV29-1 once
CASSIGNRGPRNQPQHF TRBV19 -
CASRFPGTGGRTSGNTIYF TRBV11-2 -
CASRITGSNQPQHF TRBV19 -
CASSSSITSSYEQYF TRBV6-6 -
CAWTIGAGNTIYF TRBV30 -
CASSYAREETQYF TRBV6-6 -
CASSQKQGYGYEQYF TRBV6-6 -
CASSFGAGGFYEQYF TRBV5-5 -
CASSQGLGAQPQHF TRBV5-1 once
CASSLRTGNYEQYF TRBV7-9 -
CASSPQEGGTQYF TRBV9 -
CASRYTGGGETQYF TRBV5-1 -
CASSAPDSYEQYF TRBV25-1 -
CASSLGGRAGANVLTF TRBV28 -
CSVERMLNYGYTF TRBV29-1 -
CSANVNTEAFF TRBV20-1 few
CASSQGLAGGDHEQYF TRBV6-6 -
CASSLTGTSGYNEQFF TRBV11-3 -
CASSGWNEQYF TRBV2 -
CASSSPTAGQAPLGYTF TRBV5-1 -
CASRTSANTDTQYF TRBV2 -